These T cell receptor beta chains were read from a single sample in a study of blood T cells in healthy people across ages. TCRdb ran MiXCR on the 5' RACE reads and lists one entry per CDR3 protein. Here the sample spans some 790,000 distinct CDR3 sequences, around 30% being singletons. The sample consisted of blood. The receptors shown here come from a woman aged 80 or older in good health. The CDR3 runs from the conserved cysteine through the conserved F or W. The order of the fields is clone size, D gene, V gene, CDR3 length, J gene, CDR3 protein, CDR3 DNA. D genes are given only for firm matches. Clone size is given for some rows only: seen once, a few or many times, or a class if the clone is expanded.

size: -
D: -
V: TRBV12-3/TRBV12-4
length: 13
J: TRBJ2-7
CDR3: CASSLSGWYEQYF
DNA: TGTGCCAGCAGTCTCTCAGGGTGGTACGAGCAGTACTTC

size: many
D: TRBD1
V: TRBV20-1
length: 15
J: TRBJ2-1
CDR3: CSARERQGSYNEQFF
DNA: TGCAGTGCTAGAGAGAGACAGGGGTCCTACAATGAGCAGTTCTTC

size: many
D: TRBD1
V: TRBV12-3/TRBV12-4
length: 14
J: TRBJ2-1
CDR3: CASSLATGTVKQFF
DNA: TGTGCCAGCAGTTTAGCTACCGGGACAGTGAAGCAGTTCTTC

size: few
D: -
V: TRBV7-9
length: 16
J: TRBJ1-2
CDR3: CASSLGEVYQNYGYTF
DNA: TGTGCCAGCAGCTTGGGTGAGGTCTACCAAAACTATGGCTACACCTTC

size: many
D: -
V: TRBV20-1
length: 13
J: TRBJ2-7
CDR3: CSARGLVKDEQYF
DNA: TGCAGTGCTAGAGGTCTAGTAAAGGACGAGCAGTACTTC

size: many
D: -
V: TRBV18
length: 14
J: TRBJ1-2
CDR3: CASSPGQALQGYTF
DNA: TGTGCCAGCTCACCAGGCCAGGCCTTGCAGGGCTACACCTTC

size: many
D: -
V: TRBV7-9
length: 18
J: TRBJ2-3
CDR3: CASSLVVTWGASTDTQYF
DNA: TGTGCCAGCAGCTTAGTGGTCACGTGGGGGGCTAGCACAGATACGCAGTATTTT

size: many
D: -
V: TRBV28
length: 14
J: TRBJ2-4
CDR3: CASSLTGGGNIQYF
DNA: TGTGCCAGCAGTTTAACGGGGGGCGGGAACATTCAGTACTTC

size: many
D: -
V: TRBV29-1
length: 12
J: TRBJ2-5
CDR3: CSVYMYQETQYF
DNA: TGCAGCGTTTATATGTACCAAGAGACCCAGTACTTC

size: few
D: -
V: TRBV7-8
length: 13
J: TRBJ2-5
CDR3: CAGSFQGRETQYF
DNA: TGTGCCGGCAGCTTTCAGGGAAGAGAGACCCAGTACTTC

size: few
D: -
V: TRBV27
length: 15
J: TRBJ1-2
CDR3: CASSLSWGQIYGYTF
DNA: TGTGCCAGCAGTTTATCGTGGGGGCAGATCTATGGCTACACCTTC

size: many
D: -
V: TRBV29-1
length: 11
J: TRBJ1-1
CDR3: CSVEDQGFAFF
DNA: TGCAGCGTTGAAGATCAAGGGTTCGCTTTCTTT

size: -
D: TRBD1
V: TRBV6-2/TRBV6-3
length: 14
J: TRBJ2-5
CDR3: CASTFRTGGETQYF
DNA: TGTGCCAGCACCTTTCGGACAGGGGGGGAGACCCAGTACTTC

size: -
D: TRBD1
V: TRBV7-8
length: 15
J: TRBJ1-4
CDR3: CASSTGQTTNEKLFF
DNA: TGTGCCAGCAGCACGGGACAGACAACTAATGAAAAACTGTTTTTT

size: many
D: TRBD2
V: TRBV6-5
length: 14
J: TRBJ2-3
CDR3: CASRSGGHTDTQYF
DNA: TGTGCCAGCAGGAGCGGGGGGCACACAGATACGCAGTATTTT

size: -
D: TRBD1
V: TRBV10-3
length: 14
J: TRBJ2-7
CDR3: CAIRATGTIYEQYF
DNA: TGTGCCATCAGAGCGACAGGGACAATTTACGAGCAGTACTTC

size: many
D: TRBD1
V: TRBV2
length: 15
J: TRBJ2-1
CDR3: CASSAQGAGYNEQFF
DNA: TGTGCCAGCAGTGCGCAGGGGGCGGGCTACAATGAGCAGTTCTTC

size: many
D: -
V: TRBV20-1
length: 16
J: TRBJ2-1
CDR3: CSARDPLTPGNNEQFF
DNA: TGCAGTGCTAGAGATCCACTAACGCCGGGGAACAATGAGCAGTTCTTC

size: -
D: TRBD1
V: TRBV11-3
length: 17
J: TRBJ1-2
CDR3: CASSVGTGGNDGYGYTF
DNA: TGTGCCAGCAGCGTAGGGACAGGGGGCAACGACGGCTATGGCTACACCTTC

size: many
D: -
V: TRBV7-9
length: 11
J: TRBJ1-2
CDR3: CASSLVAGYTF
DNA: TGTGCCAGCAGCTTAGTAGCTGGCTACACCTTC

size: -
D: TRBD1
V: TRBV7-9
length: 15
J: TRBJ1-2
CDR3: CASSRTDRANYGYTF
DNA: TGTGCCAGCAGCCGAACGGACAGGGCGAACTATGGCTACACCTTC

size: many
D: -
V: TRBV20-1
length: 13
J: TRBJ1-5
CDR3: CSARTQGNQPQHF
DNA: TGCAGTGCACGGACCCAGGGCAATCAGCCCCAGCATTTT

size: few
D: TRBD1
V: TRBV20-1
length: 14
J: TRBJ2-7
CDR3: CSANLRDRGYEQYF
DNA: TGCAGTGCTAACCTCCGGGACAGGGGCTACGAGCAGTACTTC

size: -
D: -
V: TRBV6-2/TRBV6-3
length: 15
J: TRBJ1-5
CDR3: CASSPTGTFVEPQHF
DNA: TGTGCCAGCAGTCCGACCGGGACATTTGTGGAGCCCCAGCATTTT

size: few
D: -
V: TRBV7-9
length: 14
J: TRBJ1-5
CDR3: CASSPTGRNQPQHF
DNA: TGTGCCAGCAGCCCTACAGGGAGAAATCAGCCCCAGCATTTT

size: -
D: -
V: TRBV6-2/TRBV6-3
length: 16
J: TRBJ2-4
CDR3: CASGTTGDLVKNIQYF
DNA: TGTGCCAGCGGTACGACAGGAGATCTGGTCAAAAACATTCAGTACTTC

size: -
D: -
V: TRBV9
length: 16
J: TRBJ2-3
CDR3: CASSVLPSGVGDTQYF
DNA: TGTGCCAGCAGCGTTCTACCGTCAGGGGTTGGAGATACGCAGTATTTT

size: -
D: -
V: TRBV27
length: 16
J: TRBJ1-5
CDR3: CASSFSATGGNQPQHF
DNA: TGTGCCAGCAGTTTTTCCGCGACAGGTGGTAATCAGCCCCAGCATTTT

size: many
D: -
V: TRBV27
length: 13
J: TRBJ2-7
CDR3: CASSPVGRGEQYF
DNA: TGTGCCAGCAGTCCCGTCGGTAGAGGCGAGCAGTACTTC

size: many
D: TRBD2
V: TRBV6-2/TRBV6-3
length: 16
J: TRBJ2-4
CDR3: CASSRREVLAKNIQYF
DNA: TGTGCCAGCAGCCGTCGGGAGGTTCTAGCCAAAAACATTCAGTACTTC

size: many
D: -
V: TRBV6-2/TRBV6-3
length: 15
J: TRBJ1-2
CDR3: CASLPGRRANYGYTF
DNA: TGTGCCAGCCTGCCCGGGCGGAGAGCTAACTATGGCTACACCTTC

size: many
D: TRBD1
V: TRBV14
length: 15
J: TRBJ2-1
CDR3: CASSPGTGVSNEQFF
DNA: TGTGCCAGCAGCCCCGGGACAGGGGTTTCCAATGAGCAGTTCTTC

size: -
D: TRBD2
V: TRBV7-6
length: 16
J: TRBJ2-2
CDR3: CASSAGTSGNTGELFF
DNA: TGTGCCAGCAGCGCCGGGACTAGCGGCAACACCGGGGAGCTGTTTTTT